This TCR beta chain was identified in a study of blood T cells in healthy people across ages. For the second PCR, which ran for about 7 to 11 cycles, a sample-barcoded 5' primer and a J-beta primer mix were used. The yield of each sample was at least 3 million CDR3-containing paired-end reads. TCRdb redid the calling of the 5' RACE reads with MiXCR, one entry per CDR3 protein. Of about 1,600,000 distinct CDR3 sequences in the sample, around 39% were seen once. Per the germline V gene, CDR1 is KGHSH and CDR2 is LQKENI. This CDR3 is 18 amino acids long. The V end was cut by 0 bases, the J end by 0 bases, with 15 bases between.

Input material: blood. This chain uses TRBV18 with TRBJ2-1; the D gene is possibly TRBD2 (6 bases). This TCR came from a woman under 30 in good health. The CDR3 spells CASSPPTGAQDSYNEQFF. Written as DNA, the CDR3 is TGTGCCAGCTCACCACCGACGGGAGCACAGGACTCCTACAATGAGCAGTTCTTC.